The 7 T cell receptor beta chains in this list originate from one sample, sequenced in a study of monozygotic twins with inflammatory bowel disease (dated by TCRdb to the late 2010s). The library was produced with 5' RACE. The run used an Illumina HiSeq 2500. After the reads were reprocessed by TCRdb, one entry was made per CDR3 protein sequence, with no DNA. The sample table gives 300,000 to 350,000 distinct CDR3 sequences. Of the sample, roughly 2% is held by the ten largest clones. The sequencing input was blood. The receptors were sampled from a human donor with ulcerative colitis or Crohn's disease, or a healthy co-twin of an affected twin (not recorded which).

The CDR3 spells CATSSIRGNTEAFF. The genes are TRBV15 and TRBJ1-1; the TCRdb D gene call, TRBD1, has no DNA to confirm it. This CDR3 has 14 residues. CDR1 and CDR2 from the germline V gene are LNHNV and YYDKDF (reference sequence).

The V and J genes are TRBV12-3 or TRBV12-4 and TRBJ2-6. The CDR3 totals 15 residues. The CDR3: CASKVSGSGANVLTF.

This chain connects TRBV20-1 to TRBJ1-6; TCRdb lists TRBD1, though no DNA is available to test this call. The CDR3 consists of 14 residues. CDR1 and CDR2 (germline): DFQATT, SNEGSKA (reference sequence). CDR3 in amino acids: CSARGRQGGSPLHF.

This chain links TRBV29-1 with TRBJ2-7. CDR1 is SQVTM and CDR2 is ANQGSEA in the germline V gene. This CDR3 region has 12 residues. The chain's CDR3 is CSVPGESYEQYF.

The chain has TRBV10-3 and TRBJ1-1. Germline CDR1 is ENHRY and CDR2 is SYGVKD. This CDR3 is 13 amino acids long. CDR3 in amino acids: CAIGISSNLGAFF.

The chain combines TRBV20-1 with TRBJ2-3; TCRdb picks TRBD1, but there is no DNA to check that call. This CDR3 comprises 13 residues. Germline CDR1 is DFQATT and CDR2 is SNEGSKA (reference sequence). The CDR3 here is CSALRGNTDTQYF.

The chain carries TRBV3-1 and TRBJ1-2; checking the TCRdb D call of TRBD1 is not possible without DNA. The germline CDR1 and CDR2 sequences are LGHDT and YNNKEL (reference sequence). This CDR3 is 12 amino acids long. CDR3 sequence: CASSRGRSGYTF.